The 2 T cell receptor beta chains listed next were all sequenced from one sample in a study of T cells expressing NK-cell markers. TCRdb reprocessed the 5' RACE reads and stores each CDR3 protein as one record, lacking DNA. The sample table includes roughly 430,000 distinct CDR3 sequences. The sample was blood T cells: a sorted CD56 or NKG2C T cell subset, CD4+ or CD8+ T cells, or bulk PBMC T cells (not recorded which). These receptors were obtained from a woman aged 18-69 years in good health.

The chain combines TRBV11-2 with TRBJ2-7; TCRdb's D call, TRBD2, is unchecked because there is no DNA. The CDR3 spans 19 residues. CDR1 is SGHAT and CDR2 is FQNNGV in the germline V gene. CDR3 sequence: CASSTPVGRISGALYEQYF.

The V and J genes are TRBV7-9 and TRBJ2-5; TCRdb's assignment of TRBD1 cannot be checked, as there is no DNA. There are 14 residues in the CDR3. In germline, CDR1 is SEHNR, CDR2 FQNEAQ (reference sequence). CDR3 in amino acids: CASSSRTAQETQYF.